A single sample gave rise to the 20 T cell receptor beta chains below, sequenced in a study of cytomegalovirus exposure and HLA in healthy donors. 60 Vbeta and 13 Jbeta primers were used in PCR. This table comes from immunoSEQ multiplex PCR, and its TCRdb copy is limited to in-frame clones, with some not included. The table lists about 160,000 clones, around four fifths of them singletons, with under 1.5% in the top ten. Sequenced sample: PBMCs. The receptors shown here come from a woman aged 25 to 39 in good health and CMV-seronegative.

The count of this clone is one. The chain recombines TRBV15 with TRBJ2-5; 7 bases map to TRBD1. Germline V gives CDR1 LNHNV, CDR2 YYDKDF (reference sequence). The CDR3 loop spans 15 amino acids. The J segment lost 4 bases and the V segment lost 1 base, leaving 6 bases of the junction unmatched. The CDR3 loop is CATSRAQGVRETQYF. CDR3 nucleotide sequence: TGTGCCACCAGCAGAGCCCAGGGGGTAAGAGAGACCCAGTACTTC.

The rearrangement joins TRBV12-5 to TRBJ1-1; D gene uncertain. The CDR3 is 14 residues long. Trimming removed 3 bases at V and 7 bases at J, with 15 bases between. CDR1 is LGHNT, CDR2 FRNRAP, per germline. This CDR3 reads CASGFSIRTDEAFF. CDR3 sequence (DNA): TGTGCTAGTGGTTTTTCTATTAGGACTGATGAAGCTTTCTTT. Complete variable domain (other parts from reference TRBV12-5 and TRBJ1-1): DARVTQTPRHKVTEMGQEVTMRCQPILGHNTVFWYRQTMMQGLELLAYFRNRAPLDDSGMPKDRFSAEMPDATLATLKIQPSEPRDSAVYFCASGFSIRTDEAFFGQGTRLTVV.

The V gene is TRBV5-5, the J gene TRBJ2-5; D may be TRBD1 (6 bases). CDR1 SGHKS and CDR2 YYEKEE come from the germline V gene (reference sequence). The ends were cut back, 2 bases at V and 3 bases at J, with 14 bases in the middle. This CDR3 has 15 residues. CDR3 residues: CASSFPQGTKETQYF. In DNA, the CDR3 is TGTGCCAGCAGCTTCCCGCAGGGGACCAAAGAGACCCAGTACTTC.

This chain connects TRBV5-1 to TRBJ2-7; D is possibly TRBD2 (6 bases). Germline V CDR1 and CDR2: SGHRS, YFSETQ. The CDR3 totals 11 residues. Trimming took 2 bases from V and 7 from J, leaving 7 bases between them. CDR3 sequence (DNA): TGCGCCAGCAGCTTCGGGGGAGAGCAGTACTTC. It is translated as CASSFGGEQYF.

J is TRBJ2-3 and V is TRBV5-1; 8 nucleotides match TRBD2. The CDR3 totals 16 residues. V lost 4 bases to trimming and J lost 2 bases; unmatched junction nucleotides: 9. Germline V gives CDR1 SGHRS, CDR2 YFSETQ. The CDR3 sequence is CASSPVVAGNTDTQYF. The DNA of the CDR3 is TGCGCCAGCAGCCCCGTGGTAGCGGGGAACACAGATACGCAGTATTTT.

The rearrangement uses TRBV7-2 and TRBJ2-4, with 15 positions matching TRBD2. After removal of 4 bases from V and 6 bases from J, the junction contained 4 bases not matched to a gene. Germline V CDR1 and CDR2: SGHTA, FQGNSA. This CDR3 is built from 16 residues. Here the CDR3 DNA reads TGTGCCAGCAGCTCACGGACTAGCGGGGGGGGAAACATTCAGTACTTC. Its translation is CASSSRTSGGGNIQYF.

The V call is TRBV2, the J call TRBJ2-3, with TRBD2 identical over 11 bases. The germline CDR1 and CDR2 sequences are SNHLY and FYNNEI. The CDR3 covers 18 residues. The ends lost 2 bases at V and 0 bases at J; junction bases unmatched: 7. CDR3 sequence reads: CASSERLAGSSSTDTQYF. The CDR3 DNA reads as TGTGCCAGCAGTGAACGACTAGCGGGGAGCTCTAGCACAGATACGCAGTATTTT.

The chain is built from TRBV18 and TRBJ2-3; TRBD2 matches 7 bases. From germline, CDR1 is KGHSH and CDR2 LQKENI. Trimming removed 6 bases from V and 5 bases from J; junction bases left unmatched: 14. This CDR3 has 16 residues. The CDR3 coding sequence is TGTGCCAGCTCCCCCCAGGAGGCAGCGGGGATAGATACGCAGTATTTT. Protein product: CASSPQEAAGIDTQYF.

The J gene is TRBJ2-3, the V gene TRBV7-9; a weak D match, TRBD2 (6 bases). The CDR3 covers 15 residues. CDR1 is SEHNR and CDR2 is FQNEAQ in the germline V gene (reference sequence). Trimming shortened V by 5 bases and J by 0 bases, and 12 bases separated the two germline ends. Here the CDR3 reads CASSPSGTSTDTQYF. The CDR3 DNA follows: TGTGCCAGCAGCCCCTCCGGGACTAGCACAGATACGCAGTATTTT.

The CDR3 is CASSSSANYGYTF. Written as DNA, the CDR3 is TGTGCCAGCAGCTCGTCAGCTAACTATGGCTACACCTTC. The chain recombines TRBV5-5 with TRBJ1-2, with no clear D. Per the germline V gene, CDR1 is SGHKS and CDR2 is YYEKEE (reference sequence). CDR3 length: 13 residues. Between the trimmed V and J ends, which lost 3 bases and 0 bases, there was a span of 6 bases.

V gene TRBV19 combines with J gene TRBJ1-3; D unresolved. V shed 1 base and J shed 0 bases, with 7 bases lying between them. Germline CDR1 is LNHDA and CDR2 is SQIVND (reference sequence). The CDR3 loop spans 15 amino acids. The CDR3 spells CASSIGGSSGNTIYF. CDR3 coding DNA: TGTGCCAGTAGTATAGGAGGGAGCTCTGGAAACACCATATATTTT.

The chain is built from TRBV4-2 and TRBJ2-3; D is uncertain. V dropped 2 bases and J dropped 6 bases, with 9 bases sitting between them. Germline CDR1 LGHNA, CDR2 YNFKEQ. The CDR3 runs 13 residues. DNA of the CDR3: TGTGCCAGCAGCCAATTGAGAACCGATACGCAGTATTTT. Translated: CASSQLRTDTQYF.

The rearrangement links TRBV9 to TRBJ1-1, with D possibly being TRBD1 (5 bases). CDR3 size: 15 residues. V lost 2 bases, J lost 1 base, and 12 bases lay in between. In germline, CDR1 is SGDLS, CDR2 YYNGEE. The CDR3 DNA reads TGTGCCAGCAGCGTGACCGGGACTTCGAACACTGAAGCTTTCTTT. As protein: CASSVTGTSNTEAFF.

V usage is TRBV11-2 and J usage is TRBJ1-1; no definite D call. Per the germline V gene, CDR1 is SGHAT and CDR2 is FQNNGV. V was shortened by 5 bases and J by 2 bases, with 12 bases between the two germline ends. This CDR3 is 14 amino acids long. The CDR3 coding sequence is TGTGCCAGCAGCCCCCTCGGGAGTAACACTGAAGCTTTCTTT. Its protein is CASSPLGSNTEAFF.

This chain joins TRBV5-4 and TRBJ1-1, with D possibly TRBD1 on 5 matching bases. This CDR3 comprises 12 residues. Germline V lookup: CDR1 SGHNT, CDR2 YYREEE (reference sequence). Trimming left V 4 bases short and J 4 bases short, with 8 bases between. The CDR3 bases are TGTGCCAGCAGCCCCCAGGGCACTGAAGCTTTCTTT. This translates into CASSPQGTEAFF.

CDR3 amino acids: CASSLFPQGFSNQPQHF. DNA for the CDR3: TGTGCCAGCTCTCTCTTTCCCCAGGGGTTTAGCAATCAGCCCCAGCATTTT. V gene TRBV18 combines with J gene TRBJ1-5, with a possible D match to TRBD1 (6 bases). The V gene lost 6 bases and the J gene lost 0 bases, with 18 bases spanning the gap. Germline values: CDR1 KGHSH, CDR2 LQKENI. This CDR3 region has 17 residues.

In nucleotides, the CDR3 is TGTGCCAGCAGCTCAGGACTCAGGGGTAGAGGCAATCAGCCCCAGCATTTT. Translated, it gives CASSSGLRGRGNQPQHF. The chain combines TRBV27 with TRBJ1-5; D perhaps matches TRBD1 (6 bases). The V end lost 6 bases, the J end lost 2 bases, and 20 bases lay between the germline ends. The CDR3 is 17 amino acids. Germline V gene sequence: CDR1 MNHEY, CDR2 SMNVEV (reference sequence).

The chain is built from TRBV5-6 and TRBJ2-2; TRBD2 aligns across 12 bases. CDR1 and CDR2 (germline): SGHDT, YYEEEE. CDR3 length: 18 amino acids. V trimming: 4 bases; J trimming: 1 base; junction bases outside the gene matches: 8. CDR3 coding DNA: TGTGCCAGCAGCCGTGGACTAGCGGGGCCGATGAACACCGGGGAGCTGTTTTTT. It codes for CASSRGLAGPMNTGELFF. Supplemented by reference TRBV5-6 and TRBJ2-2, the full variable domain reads DAGVTQSPTHLIKTRGQQVTLRCSPKSGHDTVSWYQQALGQGPQFIFQYYEEEERQRGNFPDRFSGHQFPNYSSELNVNALLLGDSALYLCASSRGLAGPMNTGELFFGEGSRLTVL.

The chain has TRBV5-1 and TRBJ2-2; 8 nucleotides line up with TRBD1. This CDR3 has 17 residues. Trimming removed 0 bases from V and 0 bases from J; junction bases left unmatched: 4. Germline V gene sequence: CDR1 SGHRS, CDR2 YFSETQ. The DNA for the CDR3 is TGCGCCAGCAGCTTGGAAGACAGGGGCGCGAACACCGGGGAGCTGTTTTTT. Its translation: CASSLEDRGANTGELFF.

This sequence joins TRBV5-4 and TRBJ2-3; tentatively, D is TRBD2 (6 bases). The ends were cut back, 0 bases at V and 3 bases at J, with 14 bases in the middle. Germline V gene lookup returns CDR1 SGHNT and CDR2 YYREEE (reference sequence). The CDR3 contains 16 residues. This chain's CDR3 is CASSLGLAVSTDTQYF. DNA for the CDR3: TGTGCCAGCAGCTTGGGATTAGCGGTGTCGACAGATACGCAGTATTTT.